A single TCR beta chain is shown here with its context. Its antigen is currently unknown. The data stem from a study of shared clonotypes between healthy human individuals. All donors qualified as healthy HIV-negative adults and had experienced no recent acute infections or vaccinations. Whole-study results and caveats: Investigators expected sequencing depth to affect clonotype sharing among donors.

TCRdb keeps only in-frame clones here, not all; method: immunoSEQ multiplex PCR. This table holds hundreds of thousands of clones, more than 70% found once. This clonotype was obtained from a woman aged 25 to 39 in good health. The sequencing sample was made of memory CD4+ T cells sorted from blood. As to subset: CD45RA-negative fraction.

CDR3: CASSGTANTEAFF. DNA of the CDR3: TGTGCCAGCAGCGGGACAGCGAACACTGAAGCTTTCTTT. The V call is TRBV5-6, the J call TRBJ1-1, with 7 bases identical to TRBD1. V was pared by 4 bases and J by 1 base, with 1 base of the junction left unmatched. The CDR3 has 13 residues. Germline lookup yields CDR1 SGHDT and CDR2 YYEEEE.